The source of this TCR beta chain is a study of memory B cells and T cells in multiple sclerosis (dated by TCRdb to between 2017 and 2018). About the study as a whole: In multiple sclerosis patients, the study set the TCR beta repertoires of autoproliferating peripheral T cells against those of T cells infiltrating brain lesions. Two multiple sclerosis patients were included in the TCR sequencing because brain lesions obtained at autopsy or brain-infiltrating cells obtained from biopsy were available for them.

The immunoSEQ Platform was used to amplify TCRbeta CDR3 regions from extracted genomic DNA. The immunoSEQ assay combined multiplex PCR with high-throughput sequencing and a vendor bioinformatics pipeline. The source study handled its data this way. Non-productive sequences and CDR3s shorter than 4 amino acids were excluded, and clonotype frequencies were recalculated for each sample. In immunoSEQ Analyzer 2.0, a clonotype counted as shared when the CDR3 amino acid, V gene and J gene sequences were identical. To normalize repertoire overlap, the number of shared clonotypes was divided by the product of the two clone-set sizes and multiplied by 1000 to give arbitrary units. As stored in TCRdb, this immuneACCESS dataset retains in-frame rearrangements with V and J assigned. A fraction of the clones does not appear; measured against another copy, unresolved V genes explain less than half of the discrepancy, and the remainder lacks a known reason. V, J and clone size are those of that table, while D and trimming were read from the DNA. A total of 32,000 or so clones appear in this sample, about 84% of them only once. The top ten clones comprise 2% to 3% of the sample.

Notes on this clone: No cognate antigen has been identified for it. There are no base qualities to consult, and no much larger clone falls within one base.

After CFSE-labeled PBMCs were cultured without a stimulus, the autoproliferating (CFSEdim) and non-proliferating (CFSEhi) T cell fractions were sequenced separately. A total of 40 million to 60 million CFSE-labeled PBMCs were cultured for less than 8 days without stimulus, and replicate wells were then pooled. Labeling of PBMCs used roughly 0.5 uM CFSE, and the cells were then grown in serum-free AIM-V medium with no exogenous stimuli added. PBMCs were isolated by Ficoll density gradient centrifugation and were cryopreserved before use. Live 7-AAD-negative cells were sorted on a FACSAria III, washed with PBS, and frozen at -80 degrees C as dry pellets. V and J are truncated by 3 bases and 1 base respectively, leaving an intervening sequence of 12 bases. The CDR3 contains 15 residues, cysteine and phenylalanine counted. Only the CDR3 DNA stays, 45 bases, in frame from base 1. Looking up the germline V gene (reference sequence) yields CDR1 LNHDA and CDR2 SQIVND.

Overall study results and their limits: Because clone-set sizes varied across compartments, the counts of shared clonotypes were affected, making normalization necessary.

The source material was PBMCs from blood kept in culture. This clonotype was sampled from a human donor with multiple sclerosis. The V and J segments used are TRBV19 and TRBJ2-5, with the D gene uncertain. The CDR3 loop reads CASSINLVSQETQYF. Here is the DNA: TGTGCCAGTAGTATCAACCTGGTCAGCCAAGAGACCCAGTACTTC.